These T cell receptor beta chains were read from a single sample in a study of T-cell memory formation after mild COVID-19. Via MiXCR, TCRdb re-called the 5' RACE reads, giving one row per CDR3 protein. Among about 400,000 distinct CDR3 sequences, under 25% were seen once, and the ten largest hold roughly 13%. Source material: PBMCs or a T cell subset sorted from them (not recorded which). These receptors all come from an adult woman who had mild COVID-19 (a few samples of this study predate the infection). Cell type and time point are not known. CDR3s include the opening cysteine and the closing phenylalanine or tryptophan. D genes are given only for firm matches. Clone size is given for some rows only: seen once, a few or many times, or a class if the clone is expanded.

TRBD1 - TRBJ1-2 TRBV29-1 CSVPGGVGGYTF TGCAGCGTTCCAGGGGGCGTCGGTGGCTACACCTTC
- - TRBJ2-7 TRBV12-3/TRBV12-4 CASSLKRPKDPYEQYF TGTGCCAGCAGTTTAAAGCGGCCGAAGGACCCCTACGAGCAGTACTTC
- - TRBJ2-3 TRBV12-3/TRBV12-4 CASSAGRGIADTQYF TGTGCCAGCAGCGCGGGAAGGGGAATTGCAGATACGCAGTATTTT
- few TRBJ2-2 TRBV19 CASSIVRTGELFF TGTGCCAGTAGTATAGTTCGCACCGGGGAGCTGTTTTTT
- many TRBJ2-7 TRBV6-2/TRBV6-3 CASSSFLGSSYEQYF TGTGCCAGCAGTTCTTTCCTGGGCAGCTCCTACGAGCAGTACTTC
TRBD1 - TRBJ2-7 TRBV5-1 CASSLGTGRNYEQYF TGCGCCAGCAGCCTGGGGACAGGCCGCAACTACGAGCAGTACTTC
- few TRBJ1-6 TRBV6-2/TRBV6-3 CASRRDGWEDSPLHF TGTGCCAGCAGGAGGGACGGCTGGGAGGATTCACCCCTCCACTTT
- many TRBJ2-1 TRBV29-1 CSVEAFTLGQFF TGCAGCGTTGAAGCCTTTACCCTGGGGCAGTTCTTC
TRBD1 few TRBJ2-1 TRBV7-7 CASSWDRNNEQFF TGTGCCAGCAGCTGGGACAGGAACAATGAGCAGTTCTTC
TRBD2 - TRBJ2-3 TRBV7-6 CASSFGGSRDTQYF TGTGCCAGCAGCTTCGGGGGGTCCAGGGATACGCAGTATTTT
- - TRBJ1-5 TRBV27 CASSLGAAGGSNQPQHF TGTGCCAGCAGTTTAGGGGCTGCTGGGGGGAGCAATCAGCCCCAGCATTTT
TRBD2 few TRBJ2-5 TRBV18 CASSRRGGGAETQYF TGTGCCAGCTCACGGCGCGGGGGAGGTGCGGAGACCCAGTACTTC
- once TRBJ2-3 TRBV4-1 CASSQELGRGITDTQYF TGCGCCAGCAGCCAAGAGTTAGGCAGGGGAATCACAGATACGCAGTATTTT
TRBD1 few TRBJ1-1 TRBV7-9 CASSFRTGGVNTEAFF TGTGCCAGCAGCTTCCGGACAGGAGGGGTGAACACTGAAGCTTTCTTT
TRBD1 - TRBJ1-4 TRBV20-1 CSARKGTGSNEKLFF TGCAGTGCTAGGAAGGGGACAGGGTCTAATGAAAAACTGTTTTTT
TRBD2 few TRBJ2-7 TRBV20-1 CSASRLAGAYEQYF TGCAGTGCTTCACGACTAGCGGGAGCCTACGAGCAGTACTTC
- - TRBJ2-1 TRBV5-6 CASTLEMGNEQFF TGTGCCAGCACCCTCGAGATGGGGAATGAGCAGTTCTTC
- - TRBJ2-6 TRBV20-1 CSVPAGANVLTF TGCAGTGTCCCAGCTGGGGCCAACGTCCTGACTTTC
- - TRBJ2-4 TRBV10-3 CAISEVAKNIQYF TGTGCCATCAGTGAGGTCGCCAAAAACATTCAGTACTTC
- few TRBJ2-7 TRBV3-1 CASSQDPTPGRMSSYEQYF TGTGCCAGCAGCCAAGACCCTACGCCGGGGCGGATGAGCTCCTACGAGCAGTACTTC
TRBD2 - TRBJ2-1 TRBV11-2 CASSLGIAGAAFDEQFF TGTGCCAGCAGCTTGGGAATAGCGGGAGCCGCTTTCGATGAGCAGTTCTTC
- few TRBJ2-3 TRBV9 CASSPGPDVMDTQYF TGTGCCAGCAGCCCGGGACCCGACGTAATGGATACGCAGTATTTT
TRBD1 - TRBJ2-7 TRBV30 CARTGGETYEQYF TGTGCCCGTACAGGGGGCGAGACCTACGAGCAGTACTTC
- few TRBJ2-7 TRBV4-1 CASSQDVSAGVEQYF TGCGCCAGCAGCCAAGATGTCTCCGCGGGTGTCGAGCAGTACTTC
TRBD2 - TRBJ2-3 TRBV6-6 CASSARTSDTQYF TGTGCCAGCAGTGCCCGGACTAGCGATACGCAGTATTTT
- few TRBJ2-1 TRBV7-6 CASSPTGWGGNEQFF TGTGCCAGCAGCCCTACAGGTTGGGGAGGCAATGAGCAGTTCTTC
TRBD2 - TRBJ2-1 TRBV7-9 CASSLSGNVYNEQFF TGTGCCAGCAGCCTTAGCGGGAACGTCTACAATGAGCAGTTCTTC
- - TRBJ2-1 TRBV7-9 CASPNRGGEQFF TGTGCCAGCCCGAACAGGGGAGGGGAGCAGTTCTTC
- - TRBJ1-1 TRBV24-1 CATSDYRRGRGAFF TGTGCCACCAGTGACTACCGCCGGGGCAGGGGAGCTTTCTTT
- - TRBJ2-1 TRBV18 CASSPPDGDEQFF TGTGCCAGCTCACCACCCGACGGGGATGAGCAGTTCTTC
- few TRBJ2-5 TRBV15 CATVGTSKEETQYF TGTGCCACCGTCGGAACTAGCAAGGAAGAGACCCAGTACTTC
- - TRBJ2-6 TRBV20-1 CSARTSFLFGANVLTF TGCAGTGCTAGAACTAGTTTCCTTTTTGGGGCCAACGTCCTGACTTTC
TRBD1 - TRBJ2-2 TRBV6-6 CASTRTGGVSGELFF TGTGCCAGCACCCGGACAGGGGGGGTCAGCGGGGAGCTGTTTTTT
- few TRBJ2-3 TRBV27 CASSLKSSGDTQYF TGTGCCAGCAGTCTCAAATCCTCCGGGGATACGCAGTATTTT
TRBD2 - TRBJ2-1 TRBV10-3 CAIRGTSGNEQFF TGTGCCATCAGGGGGACTAGCGGCAATGAGCAGTTCTTC
TRBD2 few TRBJ2-7 TRBV9 CASSSRAGGSDEQYF TGTGCCAGCAGCAGCCGAGCCGGGGGGAGCGACGAGCAGTACTTC
TRBD2 few TRBJ2-7 TRBV10-3 CAIAGLPSREQYF TGTGCCATCGCGGGACTACCCTCCCGGGAGCAGTACTTC
TRBD2 - TRBJ2-3 TRBV6-2/TRBV6-3 CARPRLAVDTQYF TGTGCCCGCCCCAGACTAGCGGTAGATACGCAGTATTTT
TRBD2 - TRBJ2-1 TRBV6-2/TRBV6-3 CASSFLLAGDNNEQFF TGTGCCAGCAGTTTTCTTCTAGCGGGAGACAACAATGAGCAGTTCTTC
- - TRBJ2-3 TRBV5-1 CASSFLRSQGADTQYF TGCGCCAGCAGCTTCCTTAGGTCACAGGGAGCAGATACGCAGTATTTT
- - TRBJ1-2 TRBV5-1 CASSPRENYGYTF TGCGCCAGCAGCCCCCGCGAGAACTATGGCTACACCTTC
TRBD1 few TRBJ1-2 TRBV7-9 CASSTQGYGYTF TGTGCCAGCAGCACACAGGGGTATGGCTACACCTTC
TRBD2 many TRBJ2-7 TRBV4-3 CASSQDQVRAGNEQYF TGCGCCAGCAGCCAAGACCAGGTCAGAGCGGGAAACGAGCAGTACTTC
- - TRBJ1-6 TRBV9 CASSVEGQDNSPLHF TGTGCCAGCAGCGTAGAGGGACAAGATAATTCACCCCTCCACTTT
TRBD1 - TRBJ1-5 TRBV2 CASSTGTDQVYSNQPQHF TGTGCCAGCAGTACCGGGACAGATCAAGTTTATAGCAATCAGCCCCAGCATTTT
TRBD2 few TRBJ2-1 TRBV23-1 CASSQPRLAGVYNEQFF TGCGCCAGCAGTCAACCTCGTCTAGCGGGAGTGTACAATGAGCAGTTCTTC
- - TRBJ2-5 TRBV7-6 CASKNGVFQETQYF TGTGCCAGCAAAAACGGGGTATTCCAAGAGACCCAGTACTTC
- - TRBJ2-2 TRBV9 CASSVAGRGGELFF TGTGCCAGCAGCGTCGCGGGTAGGGGCGGGGAGCTGTTTTTT
- few TRBJ2-5 TRBV7-8 CASSKPPPDGGGETQYF TGTGCCAGCAGCAAACCGCCCCCGGACGGTGGGGGAGAGACCCAGTACTTC
- few TRBJ2-7 TRBV7-9 CASTPSSYVGEQYF TGTGCCAGCACCCCTTCTTCCTACGTGGGGGAGCAGTACTTC
TRBD1 - TRBJ2-7 TRBV25-1 CAIRTGIGEQYF TGTGCCATCCGGACAGGGATTGGCGAGCAGTACTTC
TRBD2 - TRBJ2-3 TRBV15 CATSRALLADLTDTQYF TGTGCCACCAGCAGAGCCCTGCTAGCGGATCTCACAGATACGCAGTATTTT
- - TRBJ2-5 TRBV18 CASSPHRKETQYF TGTGCCAGCTCACCACACAGGAAGGAGACCCAGTACTTC
- - TRBJ1-2 TRBV29-1 CSVRVGDSGYTF TGCAGCGTCAGGGTGGGGGATTCTGGCTACACCTTC